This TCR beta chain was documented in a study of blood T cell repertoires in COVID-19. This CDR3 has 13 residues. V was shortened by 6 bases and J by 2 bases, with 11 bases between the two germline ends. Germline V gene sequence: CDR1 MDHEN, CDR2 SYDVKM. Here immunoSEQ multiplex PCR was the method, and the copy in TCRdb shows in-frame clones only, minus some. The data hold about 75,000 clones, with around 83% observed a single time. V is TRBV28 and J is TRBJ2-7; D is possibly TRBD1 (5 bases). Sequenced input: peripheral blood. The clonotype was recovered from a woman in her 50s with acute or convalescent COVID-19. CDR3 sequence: CASRTPGPYEQYF. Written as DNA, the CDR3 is TGTGCCAGCAGAACCCCAGGGCCCTACGAGCAGTACTTC. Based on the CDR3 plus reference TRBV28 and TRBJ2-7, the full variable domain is DVKVTQSSRYLVKRTGEKVFLECVQDMDHENMFWYRQDPGLGLRLIYFSYDVKMKEKGDIPEGYSVSREKKERFSLILESASTNQTSMYLCASRTPGPYEQYFGPGTRLTVT.